The sequence of this T cell receptor beta chain was determined in a study of blood T cell repertoires in COVID-19. Study background: Whether acute or convalescent, the COVID-19 samples came from the United States, Italy and Spain. Sources were T cells, B-cell-depleted T cells, or PBMCs; the material itself was cDNA or gDNA.

In the study's own analysis: Reference gene primers were amplified, and this amplification served to estimate nucleated cell counts. Generated by immunoSEQ multiplex PCR, the TCRdb table keeps only in-frame clones and is missing some. The DNA gave D and trimming, while V, J and clone size come from that table. Altogether 100,000 to 150,000 clones are present, roughly 90% being singletons, with the ten largest covering 18%. CDR3 length equals 15 residues. Germline CDR1 reads SGHVS; CDR2 reads FNYEAQ. Trimming removed 5 bases at V and 2 bases at J, with 14 bases between. Sequencing was performed on peripheral blood. This chain links TRBV7-6 with TRBJ2-3, with D uncertain. This clonotype originated in a man aged 50 to 59 with active or convalescent COVID-19. Written as DNA, the CDR3 is TGTGCCAGCAGCAAATATCCCTTCCCCACAGATACGCAGTATTTT. This encodes CASSKYPFPTDTQYF. Combining the CDR3 with reference TRBV7-6 and TRBJ2-3 gives the whole variable domain GAGVSQSPRYKVTKRGQDVALRCDPISGHVSLYWYRQALGQGPEFLTYFNYEAQQDKSGLPNDRFSAERPEGSISTLTIQRTEQRDSAMYRCASSKYPFPTDTQYFGPGTRLTVL.